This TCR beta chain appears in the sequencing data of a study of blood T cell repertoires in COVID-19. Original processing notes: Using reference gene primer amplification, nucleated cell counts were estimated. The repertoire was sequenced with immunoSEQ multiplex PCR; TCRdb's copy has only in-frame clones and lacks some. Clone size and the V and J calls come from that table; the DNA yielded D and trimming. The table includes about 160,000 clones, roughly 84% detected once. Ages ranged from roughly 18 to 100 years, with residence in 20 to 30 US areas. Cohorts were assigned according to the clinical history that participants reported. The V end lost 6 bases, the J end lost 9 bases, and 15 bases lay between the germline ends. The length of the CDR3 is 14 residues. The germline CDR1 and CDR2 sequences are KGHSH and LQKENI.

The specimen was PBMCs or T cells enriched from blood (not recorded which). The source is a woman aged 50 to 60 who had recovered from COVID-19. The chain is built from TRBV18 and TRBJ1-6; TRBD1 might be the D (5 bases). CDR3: CASSQVARVSPLHF. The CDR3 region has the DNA TGTGCCAGCTCGCAAGTGGCCAGGGTTTCACCCCTCCACTTT. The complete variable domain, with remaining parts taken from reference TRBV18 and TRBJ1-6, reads NAGVMQNPRHLVRRRGQEARLRCSPMKGHSHVYWYRQLPEEGLKFMVYLQKENIIDESGMPKERFSAEFPKEGPSILRIQQVVRGDSAAYFCASSQVARVSPLHFGNGTRLTVT.